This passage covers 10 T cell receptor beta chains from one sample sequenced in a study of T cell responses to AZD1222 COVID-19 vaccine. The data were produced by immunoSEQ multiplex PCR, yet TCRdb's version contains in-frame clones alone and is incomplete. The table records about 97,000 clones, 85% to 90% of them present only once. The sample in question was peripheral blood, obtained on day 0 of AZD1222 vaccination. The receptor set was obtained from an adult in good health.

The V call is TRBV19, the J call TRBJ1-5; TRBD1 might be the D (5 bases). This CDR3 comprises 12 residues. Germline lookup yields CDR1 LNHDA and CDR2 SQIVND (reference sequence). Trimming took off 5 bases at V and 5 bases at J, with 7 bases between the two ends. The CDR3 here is CASSSQDQPQHF. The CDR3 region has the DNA TGTGCCAGTAGTTCACAGGATCAGCCCCAGCATTTT.

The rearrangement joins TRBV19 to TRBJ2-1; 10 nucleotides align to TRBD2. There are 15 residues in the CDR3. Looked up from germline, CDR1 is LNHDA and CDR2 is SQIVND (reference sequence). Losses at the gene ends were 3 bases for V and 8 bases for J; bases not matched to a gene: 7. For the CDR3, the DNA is TGTGCCAGTAGTATCTCTAGCGGGGGTCGCTATGAGCAGTTCTTC. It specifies CASSISSGGRYEQFF.

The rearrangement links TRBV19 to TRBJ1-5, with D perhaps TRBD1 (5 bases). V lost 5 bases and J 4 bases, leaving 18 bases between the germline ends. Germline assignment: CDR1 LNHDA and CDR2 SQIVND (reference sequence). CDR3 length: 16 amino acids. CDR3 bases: TGTGCCAGTAGTCCAGTACCCGGGACGCGAAATCAGCCCCAGCATTTT. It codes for CASSPVPGTRNQPQHF.

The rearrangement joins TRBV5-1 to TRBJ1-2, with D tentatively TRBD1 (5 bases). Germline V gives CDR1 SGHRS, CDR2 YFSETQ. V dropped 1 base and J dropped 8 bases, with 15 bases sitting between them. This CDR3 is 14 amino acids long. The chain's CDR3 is CASSLSGTGEGYTF. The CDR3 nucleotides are TGCGCCAGCAGCTTGTCGGGCACAGGAGAAGGCTACACCTTC.

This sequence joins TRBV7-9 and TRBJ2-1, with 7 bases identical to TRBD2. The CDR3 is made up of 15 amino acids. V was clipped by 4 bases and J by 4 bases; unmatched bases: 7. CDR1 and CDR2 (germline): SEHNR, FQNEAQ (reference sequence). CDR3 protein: CASSSRRGRYNEQFF. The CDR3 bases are TGTGCCAGCAGCTCCCGGCGGGGGAGGTACAATGAGCAGTTCTTC.

Written as DNA, the CDR3 is TGCGCCAGCAGCCAAGAAGTGGACAGCGTAGCCTATCAGCCCCAGCATTTT. Its translation is CASSQEVDSVAYQPQHF. The rearrangement links TRBV4-3 to TRBJ1-5, with D maybe TRBD1 (6 bases). The CDR3 totals 17 residues. Germline V lookup: CDR1 LGHNA, CDR2 YSLEER. Trimming removed 0 bases at V and 5 bases at J, with 17 bases between.

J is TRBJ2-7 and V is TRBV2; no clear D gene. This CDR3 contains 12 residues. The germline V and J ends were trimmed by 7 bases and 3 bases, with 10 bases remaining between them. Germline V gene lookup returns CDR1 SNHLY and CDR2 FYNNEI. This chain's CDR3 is CASKAAYYEQYF. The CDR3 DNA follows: TGTGCCAGCAAGGCAGCTTACTACGAGCAGTACTTC.

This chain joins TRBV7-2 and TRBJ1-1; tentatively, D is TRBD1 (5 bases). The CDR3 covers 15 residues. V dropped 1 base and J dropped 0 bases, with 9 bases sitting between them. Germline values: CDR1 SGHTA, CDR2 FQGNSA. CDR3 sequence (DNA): TGTGCCAGCAGCTTAGGGGGGGAAATGAACACTGAAGCTTTCTTT. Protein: CASSLGGEMNTEAFF.

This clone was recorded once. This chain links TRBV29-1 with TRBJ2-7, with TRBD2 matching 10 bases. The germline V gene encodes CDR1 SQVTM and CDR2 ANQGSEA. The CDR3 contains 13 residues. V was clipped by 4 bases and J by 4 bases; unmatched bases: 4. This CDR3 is CSVGTSGLYEQYF. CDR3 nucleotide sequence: TGCAGCGTTGGGACTAGCGGCCTTTACGAGCAGTACTTC.

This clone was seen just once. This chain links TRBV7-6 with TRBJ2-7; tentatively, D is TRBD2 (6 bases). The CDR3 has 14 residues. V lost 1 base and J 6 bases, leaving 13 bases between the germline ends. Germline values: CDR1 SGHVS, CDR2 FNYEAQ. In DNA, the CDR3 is TGTGCCAGCAGCTTAGGTGGGACTGGGTCCGAGCAGTACTTC. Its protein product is CASSLGGTGSEQYF.